This T cell receptor (beta chain) is drawn from a study of T-cell reconstitution after alpha-beta-depleted transplantation in children. The library targeted TCRbeta and was prepared with unique molecular identifiers. One entry per CDR3 protein results from TCRdb running MiXCR on the PCR reads. The table has approximately 980,000 distinct CDR3 sequences, around 30% seen once. Study results and caveats: There were reportedly several hundred expanded graft clones from which alpha-beta T cells came about two months after transplant.

A word on this clonotype: Its specificity is not known.

The V end lost 5 bases, the J end lost 1 base, and 12 bases lay between the germline ends. There are 14 residues in the CDR3. CDR1 and CDR2 (germline): SGHRS, YFSETQ. Source: PBMCs, mostly from graft donor cells, taken 360 days after TCRalphabeta/CD19-depleted stem cell transplant. V is TRBV5-1 and J is TRBJ2-5, with D possibly being TRBD2 (7 bases). The sequence came from a boy under three years old who had a stem cell transplant for SCID, so the T cells may come from the graft donor. The CDR3 sequence is CASRLGGLQETQYF. The CDR3 region has the DNA TGCGCCAGCAGACTGGGGGGGCTCCAAGAGACCCAGTACTTC.